This T cell receptor beta chain was captured in a study of cytomegalovirus exposure and HLA in healthy donors. About the study: The use of the same platform for the roughly 120 validation repertoires and the roughly 630 first-cohort repertoires was reported by a later analysis. Study-level results: Specific recognition of CMV antigens was confirmed in vitro for a few chains (all CMV-associated). Reports described diagnosis of cytomegalovirus status by the classifier as highly specific and sensitive. Some TCR beta chains (164 of them) were listed as cytomegalovirus-associated.

Clones were read by immunoSEQ multiplex PCR, and TCRdb kept only the in-frame ones, dropping some. The repertoire holds around 60,000 clones, almost 97% seen once, with approximately 1% in the top ten. This clone was picked up one time. What it recognizes is unknown. The V gene lost 0 bases and the J gene lost 0 bases, with 6 bases spanning the gap. The CDR3 has 15 amino acids. In germline, CDR1 is SGHRS, CDR2 YFSETQ. This receptor was taken from a woman younger than 35 in good health and CMV-seronegative. J is TRBJ2-2 and V is TRBV5-1, with D unresolved. Material for sequencing was PBMCs. This chain's CDR3 is CASSLVQTNTGELFF. CDR3 DNA sequence: TGCGCCAGCAGCTTGGTACAGACGAACACCGGGGAGCTGTTTTTT.